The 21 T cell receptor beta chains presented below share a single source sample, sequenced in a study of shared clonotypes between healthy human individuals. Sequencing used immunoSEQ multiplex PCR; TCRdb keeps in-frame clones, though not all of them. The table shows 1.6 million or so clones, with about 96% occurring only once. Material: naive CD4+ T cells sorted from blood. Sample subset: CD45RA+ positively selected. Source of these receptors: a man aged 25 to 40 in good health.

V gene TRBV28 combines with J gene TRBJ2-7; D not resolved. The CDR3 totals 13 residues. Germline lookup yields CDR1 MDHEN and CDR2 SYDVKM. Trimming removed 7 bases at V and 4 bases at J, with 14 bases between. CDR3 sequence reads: CASKSAPRYEQYF. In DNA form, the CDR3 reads TGTGCCAGCAAGTCGGCCCCGAGGTACGAGCAGTACTTC.

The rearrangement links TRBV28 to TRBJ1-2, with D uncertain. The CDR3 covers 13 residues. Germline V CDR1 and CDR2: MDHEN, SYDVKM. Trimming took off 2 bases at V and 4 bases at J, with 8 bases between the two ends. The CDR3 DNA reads TGTGCCAGCAGTTTAAACCCCGCCTATGGCTACACCTTC. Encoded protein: CASSLNPAYGYTF.

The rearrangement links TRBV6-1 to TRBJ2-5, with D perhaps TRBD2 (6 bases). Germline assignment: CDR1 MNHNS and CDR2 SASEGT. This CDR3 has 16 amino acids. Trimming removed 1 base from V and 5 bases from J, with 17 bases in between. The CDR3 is CASSEVGGSFIETQYF. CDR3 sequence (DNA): TGTGCCAGCAGTGAAGTGGGAGGTTCGTTTATCGAGACCCAGTACTTC.

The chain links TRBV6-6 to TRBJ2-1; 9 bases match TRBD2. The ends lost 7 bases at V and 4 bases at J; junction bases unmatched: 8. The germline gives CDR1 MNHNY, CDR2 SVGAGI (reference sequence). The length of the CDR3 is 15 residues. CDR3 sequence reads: CASKRGTSGYNEQFF. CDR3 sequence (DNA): TGTGCCAGCAAACGGGGAACTAGCGGGTACAATGAGCAGTTCTTC.

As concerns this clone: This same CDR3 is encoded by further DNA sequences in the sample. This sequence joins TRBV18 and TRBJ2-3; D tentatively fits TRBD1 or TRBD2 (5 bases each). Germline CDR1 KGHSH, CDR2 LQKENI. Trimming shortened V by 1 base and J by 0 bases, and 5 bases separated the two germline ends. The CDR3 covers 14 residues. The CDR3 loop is CASSPRGSTDTQYF. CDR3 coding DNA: TGTGCCAGCTCACCACGGGGGAGCACAGATACGCAGTATTTT.

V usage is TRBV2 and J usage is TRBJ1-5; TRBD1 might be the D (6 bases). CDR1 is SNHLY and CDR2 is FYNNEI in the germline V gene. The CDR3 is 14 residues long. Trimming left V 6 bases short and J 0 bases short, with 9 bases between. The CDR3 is CASRQGPSNQPQHF. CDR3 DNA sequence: TGTGCCAGCAGACAGGGACCTAGCAATCAGCCCCAGCATTTT. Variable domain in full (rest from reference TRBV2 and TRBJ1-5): EPEVTQTPSHQVTQMGQEVILRCVPISNHLYFYWYRQILGQKVEFLVSFYNNEISEKSEIFDDQFSVERPDGSNFTLKIRSTKLEDSAMYFCASRQGPSNQPQHFGDGTRLSIL.

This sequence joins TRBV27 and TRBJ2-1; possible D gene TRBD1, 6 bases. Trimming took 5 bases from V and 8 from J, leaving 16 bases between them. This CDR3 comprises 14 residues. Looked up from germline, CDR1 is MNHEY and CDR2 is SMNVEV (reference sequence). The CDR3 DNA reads TGTGCCAGCAGTCCAGGGGACCGGCCCTATGAGCAGTTCTTC. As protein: CASSPGDRPYEQFF.

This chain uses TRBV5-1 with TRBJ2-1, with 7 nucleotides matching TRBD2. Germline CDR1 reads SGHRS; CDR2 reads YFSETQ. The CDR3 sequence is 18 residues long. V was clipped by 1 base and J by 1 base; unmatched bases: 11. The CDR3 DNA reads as TGCGCCAGCAGCTTGACCCCTCACTTAGCGGGTTCCTACAATGAGCAGTTCTTC. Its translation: CASSLTPHLAGSYNEQFF.

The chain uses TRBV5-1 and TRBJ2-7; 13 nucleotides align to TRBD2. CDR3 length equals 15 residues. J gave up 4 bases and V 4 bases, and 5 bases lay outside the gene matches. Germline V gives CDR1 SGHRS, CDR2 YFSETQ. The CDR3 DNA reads TGCGCCAGCAGCAGGGGGACTAGCGGGGTATACGAGCAGTACTTC. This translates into CASSRGTSGVYEQYF.

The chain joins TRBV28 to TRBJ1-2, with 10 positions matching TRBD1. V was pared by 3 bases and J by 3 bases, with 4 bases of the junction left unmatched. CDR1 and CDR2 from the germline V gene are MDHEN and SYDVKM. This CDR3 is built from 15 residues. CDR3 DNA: TGTGCCAGCAGTTTGTCGACAGGGGGCCACTATGGCTACACCTTC. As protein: CASSLSTGGHYGYTF.

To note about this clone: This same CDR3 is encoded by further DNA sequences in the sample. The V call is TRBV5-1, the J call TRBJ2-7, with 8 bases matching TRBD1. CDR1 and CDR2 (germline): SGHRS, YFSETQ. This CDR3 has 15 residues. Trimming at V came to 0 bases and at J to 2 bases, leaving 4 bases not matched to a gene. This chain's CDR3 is CASSLVTGATYEQYF. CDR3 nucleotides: TGCGCCAGCAGCTTGGTGACAGGGGCTACCTACGAGCAGTACTTC.

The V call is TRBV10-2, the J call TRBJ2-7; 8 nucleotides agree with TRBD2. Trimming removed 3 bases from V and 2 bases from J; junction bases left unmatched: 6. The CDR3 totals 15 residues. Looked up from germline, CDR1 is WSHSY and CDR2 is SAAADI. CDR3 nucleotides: TGCGCCAGCAGTGACGGTGCGGGAGGTACCTACGAGCAGTACTTC. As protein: CASSDGAGGTYEQYF.

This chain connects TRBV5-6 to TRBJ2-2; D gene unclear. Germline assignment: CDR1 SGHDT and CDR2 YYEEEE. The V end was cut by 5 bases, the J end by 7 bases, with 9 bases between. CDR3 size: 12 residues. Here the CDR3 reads CASSSRVGELFF. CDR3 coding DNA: TGTGCCAGCAGTTCTAGGGTCGGGGAGCTGTTTTTT.

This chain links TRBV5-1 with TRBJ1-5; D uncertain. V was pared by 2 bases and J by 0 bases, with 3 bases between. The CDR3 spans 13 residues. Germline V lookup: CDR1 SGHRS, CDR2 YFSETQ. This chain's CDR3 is CASSFNSNQPQHF. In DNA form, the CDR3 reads TGCGCCAGCAGCTTTAATAGCAATCAGCCCCAGCATTTT.

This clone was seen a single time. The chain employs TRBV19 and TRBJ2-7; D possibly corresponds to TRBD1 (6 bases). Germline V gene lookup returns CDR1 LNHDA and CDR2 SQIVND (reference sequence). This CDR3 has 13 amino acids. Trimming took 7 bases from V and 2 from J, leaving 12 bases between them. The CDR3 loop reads CASTRGGTYEQYF. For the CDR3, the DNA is TGTGCCAGTACCAGGGGCGGTACCTACGAGCAGTACTTC. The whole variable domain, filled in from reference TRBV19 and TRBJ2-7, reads DGGITQSPKYLFRKEGQNVTLSCEQNLNHDAMYWYRQDPGQGLRLIYYSQIVNDFQKGDIAEGYSVSREKKESFPLTVTSAQKNPTAFYLCASTRGGTYEQYFGPGTRLTVT.

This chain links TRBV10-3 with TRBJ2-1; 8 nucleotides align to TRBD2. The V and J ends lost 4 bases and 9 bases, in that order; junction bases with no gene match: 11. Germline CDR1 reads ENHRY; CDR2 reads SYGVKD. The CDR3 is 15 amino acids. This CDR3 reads CAISVGSGGPGEQFF. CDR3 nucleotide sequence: TGTGCCATCAGTGTGGGGTCGGGAGGGCCGGGTGAGCAGTTCTTC.

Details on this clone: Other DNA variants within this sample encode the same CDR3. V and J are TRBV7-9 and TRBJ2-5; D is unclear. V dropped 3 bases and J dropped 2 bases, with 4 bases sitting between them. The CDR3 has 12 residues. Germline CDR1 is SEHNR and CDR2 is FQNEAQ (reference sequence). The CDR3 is CASSFRQETQYF. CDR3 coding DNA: TGTGCCAGCAGCTTCCGACAAGAGACCCAGTACTTC.

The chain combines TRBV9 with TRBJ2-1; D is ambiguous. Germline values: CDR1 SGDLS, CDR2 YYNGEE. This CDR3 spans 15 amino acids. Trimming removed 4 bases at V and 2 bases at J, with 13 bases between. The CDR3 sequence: CASSLQGIAYNEQFF. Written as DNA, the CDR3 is TGTGCCAGCAGCTTGCAAGGGATAGCCTACAATGAGCAGTTCTTC.

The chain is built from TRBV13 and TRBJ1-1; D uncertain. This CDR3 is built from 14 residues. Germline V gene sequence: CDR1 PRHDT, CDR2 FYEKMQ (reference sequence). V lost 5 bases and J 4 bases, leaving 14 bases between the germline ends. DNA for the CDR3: TGTGCCAGCAGCCTTGGCAGGAGGTCCACTGAAGCTTTCTTT. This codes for CASSLGRRSTEAFF. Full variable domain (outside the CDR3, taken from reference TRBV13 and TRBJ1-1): AAGVIQSPRHLIKEKRETATLKCYPIPRHDTVYWYQQGPGQDPQFLISFYEKMQSDKGSIPDRFSAQQFSDYHSELNMSSLELGDSALYFCASSLGRRSTEAFFGQGTRLTVV.

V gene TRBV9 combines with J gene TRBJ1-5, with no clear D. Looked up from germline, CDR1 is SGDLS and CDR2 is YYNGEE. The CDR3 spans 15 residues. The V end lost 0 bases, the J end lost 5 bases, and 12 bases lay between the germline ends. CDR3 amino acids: CASSVGGSIDQPQHF. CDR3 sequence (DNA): TGTGCCAGCAGCGTAGGTGGCAGTATTGATCAGCCCCAGCATTTT.

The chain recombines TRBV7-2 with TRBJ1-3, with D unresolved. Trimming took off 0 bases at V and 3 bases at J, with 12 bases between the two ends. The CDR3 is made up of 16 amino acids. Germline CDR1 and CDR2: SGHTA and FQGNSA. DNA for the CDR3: TGTGCCAGCAGCTTAGCGCCGGCAGTGGGTGGAAACACCATATATTTT. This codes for CASSLAPAVGGNTIYF.